These 3 T cell receptor beta chains share one sample of origin, sequenced in a study of control samples from healthy donors and cancer patients. This table comes from immunoSEQ multiplex PCR, and its TCRdb copy is limited to in-frame clones, with some not included. The sample lists approximately 10,000 clones; roughly 93% were seen once. Input material: PBMCs. The receptors derive from a man aged 55 to 69 with colorectal cancer.

This chain connects TRBV30 to TRBJ1-6; D is unclear. CDR3 size: 15 residues. In germline, CDR1 is GTSNPN, CDR2 SVGIG (reference sequence). V gave up 0 bases and J gave up 0 bases, with 6 bases separating them. The CDR3 reads CAWSVPSSYNSPLHF. The CDR3 DNA reads TGTGCCTGGAGTGTACCGAGCTCCTATAATTCACCCCTCCACTTT.

The chain uses TRBV7-8 and TRBJ2-1; TRBD1 agrees at 8 bases. This CDR3 contains 16 residues. Germline CDR1 is SGHVS and CDR2 is FQNEAQ. The junction had 5 bases not matched to a gene; V was cut back by 3 bases and J by 1 base. CDR3 protein: CASSLAGGRSYNEQFF. Here the CDR3 DNA reads TGTGCCAGCAGCTTGGCAGGGGGCCGGTCCTACAATGAGCAGTTCTTC.

This chain joins TRBV19 and TRBJ1-5, with TRBD1 identical over 10 bases. V shed 7 bases, J shed 7 bases, and the junction held 7 bases outside the gene matches. This CDR3 has 14 amino acids. The germline CDR1 and CDR2 sequences are LNHDA and SQIVND (reference sequence). The CDR3 sequence: CASTPGQGFQPQHF. CDR3 DNA: TGTGCCAGTACCCCGGGACAGGGGTTCCAGCCCCAGCATTTT.